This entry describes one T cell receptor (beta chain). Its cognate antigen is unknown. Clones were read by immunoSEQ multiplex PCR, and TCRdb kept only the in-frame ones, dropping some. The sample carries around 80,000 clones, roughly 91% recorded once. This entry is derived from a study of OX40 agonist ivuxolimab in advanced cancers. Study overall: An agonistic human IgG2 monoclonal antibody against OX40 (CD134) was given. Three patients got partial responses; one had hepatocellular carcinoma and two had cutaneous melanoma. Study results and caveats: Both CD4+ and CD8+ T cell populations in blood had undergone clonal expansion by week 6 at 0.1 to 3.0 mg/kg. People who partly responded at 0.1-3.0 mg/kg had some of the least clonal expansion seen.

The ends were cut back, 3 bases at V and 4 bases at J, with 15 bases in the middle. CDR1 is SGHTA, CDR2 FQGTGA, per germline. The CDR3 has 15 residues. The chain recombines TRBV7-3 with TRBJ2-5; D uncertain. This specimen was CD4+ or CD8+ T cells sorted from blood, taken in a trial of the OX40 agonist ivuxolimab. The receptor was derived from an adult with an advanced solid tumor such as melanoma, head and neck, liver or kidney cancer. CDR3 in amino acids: CASSLGPSHRETQYF. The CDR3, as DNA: TGTGCCAGCAGCTTGGGCCCCTCCCACCGAGAGACCCAGTACTTC.